These 15 T cell receptor beta chains came from one sample sequenced in a study of cytotoxic CD8 clonotypes in ibrutinib-treated CLL. The repertoire was sequenced with immunoSEQ multiplex PCR; TCRdb's copy has only in-frame clones and lacks some. The sample has 160,000 or so clones; about 84% are singletons. The source was PBMCs, collected after 24 months of ibrutinib treatment. The receptors here all came from a human donor with chronic lymphocytic leukemia.

This clone came up a few times. The chain recombines TRBV5-4 with TRBJ1-6; unclear D gene. CDR1 and CDR2 from the germline V gene are SGHNT and YYREEE (reference sequence). Between the trimmed V and J ends, which lost 3 bases and 8 bases, there was a span of 15 bases. The CDR3 contains 15 residues. This chain's CDR3 is CASSWRSQWYSPLHF. DNA of the CDR3: TGTGCCAGCAGCTGGCGGTCCCAGTGGTATTCACCCCTCCACTTT. The full variable domain, its missing parts supplied by reference TRBV5-4 and TRBJ1-6, is ETGVTQSPTHLIKTRGQQVTLRCSSQSGHNTVSWYQQALGQGPQFIFQYYREEENGRGNFPPRFSGLQFPNYSSELNVNALELDDSALYLCASSWRSQWYSPLHFGNGTRLTVT.

The sample holds one count of this clone. This chain uses TRBV27 with TRBJ2-7, with TRBD1 matching 7 bases. Germline V CDR1 and CDR2: MNHEY, SMNVEV (reference sequence). V shed 1 base and J 2 bases; nucleotides not matched to a gene: 5. This CDR3 is built from 15 residues. The CDR3 spells CASSLFDRVTYEQYF. The DNA for the CDR3 is TGTGCCAGCAGTTTATTCGACAGGGTGACCTACGAGCAGTACTTC.

The V call is TRBV2, the J call TRBJ2-7, with a weak D call TRBD1 (5 bases). This CDR3 has 12 amino acids. Trimming left V 7 bases short and J 1 base short, with 8 bases between. CDR1 SNHLY and CDR2 FYNNEI come from the germline V gene. The CDR3 DNA follows: TGTGCCAGCACAGGGTTTTCCTACGAGCAGTACTTC. Amino acids: CASTGFSYEQYF.

The CDR3 DNA reads TGCAGTGCGAGACAGGTGGAGACCCAGTACTTC. This sequence encodes CSARQVETQYF. The chain uses TRBV20-1 and TRBJ2-5, with D maybe TRBD1 (6 bases). The germline CDR1 and CDR2 sequences are DFQATT and SNEGSKA (reference sequence). CDR3 length equals 11 residues. The germline V and J ends were trimmed by 6 bases and 5 bases, with 10 bases remaining between them.

V and J are TRBV30 and TRBJ1-1; possibly TRBD1 for D (6 bases). The CDR3 is 12 amino acids. CDR1 is GTSNPN and CDR2 is SVGIG in the germline V gene (reference sequence). Trimming cost V 4 bases and J 1 base, with 7 bases left between them. As DNA, the CDR3 is TGTGCCTGGAAGGGGGGGAACACTGAAGCTTTCTTT. Protein: CAWKGGNTEAFF.

The rearrangement joins TRBV5-6 to TRBJ2-5; no firm D call. The germline gives CDR1 SGHDT, CDR2 YYEEEE. Trimming shortened V by 0 bases and J by 0 bases, and 6 bases separated the two germline ends. This CDR3 comprises 14 residues. CDR3 coding DNA: TGTGCCAGCAGCTTGGTTACAGACCAAGAGACCCAGTACTTC. As protein: CASSLVTDQETQYF.

This clone was observed once. The gene calls are TRBV5-4 and TRBJ2-5; D possibly corresponds to TRBD1 (6 bases). CDR1 and CDR2 (germline): SGHNT, YYREEE (reference sequence). This CDR3 spans 13 amino acids. The ends were cut back, 5 bases at V and 2 bases at J, with 10 bases in the middle. Here the CDR3 DNA reads TGTGCCAGCAGTCCTCAGGGGCAAGAGACCCAGTACTTC. Translated: CASSPQGQETQYF.

The V and J genes are TRBV7-3 and TRBJ2-3, with 8 bases fitting TRBD2. Per germline, CDR1 SGHTA and CDR2 FQGTGA. V was pared by 5 bases and J by 4 bases, with 8 bases of the junction left unmatched. The CDR3 loop spans 15 amino acids. In DNA form, the CDR3 reads TGTGCCAGCAGCCTGGGACTAGTGGGGGCAGATACGCAGTATTTT. It is translated as CASSLGLVGADTQYF.

This clone was counted between two and nine times. This sequence joins TRBV11-3 and TRBJ2-2, with D uncertain. CDR1 and CDR2 from the germline V gene are SGHNT and YENEEA. The germline V and J ends were trimmed by 4 bases and 7 bases, with 7 bases remaining between them. This CDR3 region has 12 residues. CDR3 sequence: CASSSDHGELFF. For the CDR3, the DNA is TGTGCCAGCAGCTCCGACCACGGGGAGCTGTTTTTT.

This clone was observed at least ten times. The rearrangement joins TRBV7-2 to TRBJ2-3; TRBD2 agrees at 14 bases. Germline V gene sequence: CDR1 SGHTA, CDR2 FQGNSA. V lost 5 bases to trimming and J lost 2 bases; unmatched junction nucleotides: 9. The CDR3 extends over 18 amino acids. The CDR3 sequence: CASSLHGGLAGATDTQYF. The CDR3 DNA reads TGTGCCAGCAGCCTACACGGGGGACTAGCGGGGGCCACAGATACGCAGTATTTT.

This chain joins TRBV5-8 and TRBJ1-6, with D unclear. Germline CDR1 is SGHTS and CDR2 is YDEGEE. CDR3 length: 13 amino acids. Trimming removed 2 bases from V and 8 bases from J, with 8 bases in between. CDR3 bases: TGTGCCAGCAGCTTAGGTGGGGATTCACCCCTCCACTTT. Protein product: CASSLGGDSPLHF.

The J gene is TRBJ2-5, the V gene TRBV5-1; D call uncertain. The length of the CDR3 is 14 residues. The germline V gene encodes CDR1 SGHRS and CDR2 YFSETQ. Deletions cut 0 bases from V and 5 bases from J, with 11 bases between. The DNA for the CDR3 is TGCGCCAGCAGCTTGGACCGATTCGGGGAGACCCAGTACTTC. This translates into CASSLDRFGETQYF.

This chain links TRBV6-5 with TRBJ2-7; 9 bases align to TRBD1. Germline assignment: CDR1 MNHEY and CDR2 SVGAGI. The CDR3 consists of 15 residues. Trimming took 6 bases from V and 2 from J; bases not matched to a gene: 8. CDR3 loop: CASRTTGTGPYEQYF. CDR3 DNA: TGTGCCAGCAGAACGACCGGGACAGGGCCCTACGAGCAGTACTTC.

The genes are TRBV7-7 and TRBJ1-5; D ambiguous. Germline CDR1 is SSHAT and CDR2 is FNYEAQ (reference sequence). V gave up 0 bases and J gave up 0 bases, with 9 bases separating them. The CDR3 contains 16 residues. This chain's CDR3 is CASSLALSTSNQPQHF. The CDR3 bases are TGTGCCAGCAGCTTAGCGCTAAGTACTAGCAATCAGCCCCAGCATTTT.

The chain uses TRBV9 and TRBJ2-1; 13 bases are a match to TRBD2. The CDR3 loop spans 15 amino acids. CDR1 is SGDLS, CDR2 YYNGEE, per germline. Trimming cost V 3 bases and J 6 bases; bases outside gene matches: 3. The CDR3 protein is CASSAGTSGTNEQFF. In DNA form, the CDR3 reads TGTGCCAGCAGCGCCGGGACTAGCGGGACCAATGAGCAGTTCTTC.